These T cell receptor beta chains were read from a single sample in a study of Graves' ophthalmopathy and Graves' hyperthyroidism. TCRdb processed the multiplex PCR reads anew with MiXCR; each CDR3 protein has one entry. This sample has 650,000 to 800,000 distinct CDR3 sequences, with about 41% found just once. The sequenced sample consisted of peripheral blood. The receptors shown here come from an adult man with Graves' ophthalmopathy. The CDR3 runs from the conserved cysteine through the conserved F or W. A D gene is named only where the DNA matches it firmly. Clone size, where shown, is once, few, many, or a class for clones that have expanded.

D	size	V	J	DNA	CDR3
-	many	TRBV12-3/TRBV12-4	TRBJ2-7	TGTGCCAGCAGCCTCTCCCGCTGGGCCGATCCCTACGAGCAGTACTTC	CASSLSRWADPYEQYF
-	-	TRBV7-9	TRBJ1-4	TGTGCCAGCAGCCCCGGACTAGCAACTAATGAAAAACTGTTTTTT	CASSPGLATNEKLFF
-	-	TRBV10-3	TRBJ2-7	TGTGCCATCAGTGCTAGCAGGGACGTCGAGCAGTACTTC	CAISASRDVEQYF
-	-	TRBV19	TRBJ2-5	TGTGCCAGTAGTATGGAGGGTGGGGGGGAGACCCAGTACTTC	CASSMEGGGETQYF
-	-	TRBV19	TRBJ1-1	TGTGCCAGCAGTTTCGGGGTGAACACCGGGGAGCATGAAGCTTTCTTT	CASSFGVNTGEHEAFF
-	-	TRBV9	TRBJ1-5	TGTGCCAGCAGCTTCCGGGACACAGGAGAGCCCCAGCATTTT	CASSFRDTGEPQHF
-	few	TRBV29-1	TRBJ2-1	TGCAGCGTTGCGAGCCCCAATGAGCAGTTCTTC	CSVASPNEQFF
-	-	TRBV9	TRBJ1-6	TGTGCCAGCAGCCAAGATCAATTAAAGAGGTCACCCCTCCACTTT	CASSQDQLKRSPLHF
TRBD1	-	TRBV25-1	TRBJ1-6	TGTACCAGCAGAGTGTGGGACAGGGGTAATTCGCCCCTCCACTTT	CTSRVWDRGNSPLHF
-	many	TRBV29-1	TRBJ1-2	TGCAGCGTTGAAGTCGACAGCTACTATGGCTACACCTTC	CSVEVDSYYGYTF
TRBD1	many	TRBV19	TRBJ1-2	TGTGCCAGTATGTCGACAGGGGGTAGCTATGGCTACACCTTC	CASMSTGGSYGYTF
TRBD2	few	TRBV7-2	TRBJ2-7	TGTGCCAGCTCTAATAGCGGGGTATACTACGAGCAGTACTTC	CASSNSGVYYEQYF
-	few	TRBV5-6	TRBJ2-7	TGTGCCAGCTCACCACTGGAGGGTTGGGGCGAGCAGTACTTC	CASSPLEGWGEQYF
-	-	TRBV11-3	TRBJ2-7	TGCGCCAGCAGCCAAGATCTAAGAGACGGGCAGTACTTC	CASSQDLRDGQYF
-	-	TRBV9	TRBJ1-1	TGTGCCTGGGGGTTCGGGGGGCTCGCTGAAGCTTTCTTT	CAWGFGGLAEAFF
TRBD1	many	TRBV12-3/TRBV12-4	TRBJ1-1	TGTGCCAGCAGTTTAGGGACAGGGCTTGAAGCTTTCTTT	CASSLGTGLEAFF
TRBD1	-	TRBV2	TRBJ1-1	TGTGCCAGCAGTGTACAGGGGGCGAAGACTGAAGCTTTCTTT	CASSVQGAKTEAFF
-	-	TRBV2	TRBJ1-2	TGTGCCAGCAGCATCAGGGCAGGATTCGTCTATGGCTACACCTTC	CASSIRAGFVYGYTF
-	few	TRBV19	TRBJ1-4	TGTGCCAGTAGTATAGGGACCCGGAATGAAAAACTGTTTTTT	CASSIGTRNEKLFF
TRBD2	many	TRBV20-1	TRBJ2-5	TGCAGTGCTAGACGGACTAGCGGGGGTGTGGTAGAGACCCAGTACTTC	CSARRTSGGVVETQYF
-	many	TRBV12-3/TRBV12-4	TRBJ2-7	TGTGCCAGCAGTAGAAGAGCCTACGAGCAGTACTTC	CASSRRAYEQYF
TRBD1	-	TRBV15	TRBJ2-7	TGTGCCACCAGCAGGGACAGGGGGCTTCAGCCCCAGCAGTACTTC	CATSRDRGLQPQQYF
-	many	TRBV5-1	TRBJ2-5	TGCGCCAGCAGCTCGGGCGGGCGGTTCAAAGAGACCCAGTACTTC	CASSSGGRFKETQYF
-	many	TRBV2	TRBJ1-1	TGTGCCACCAGGGGCATGAACACTGAAGCTTTCTTT	CATRGMNTEAFF
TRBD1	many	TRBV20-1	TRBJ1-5	TGCAGTGCCACTCAGGGGGCAGGGCAGCCCCAGCATTTT	CSATQGAGQPQHF
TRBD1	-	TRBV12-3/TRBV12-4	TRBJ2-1	TGTGCCAGCAGACCCGGGACAGGGTCATACAATGAGCAGTTCTTC	CASRPGTGSYNEQFF
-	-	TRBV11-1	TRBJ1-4	TGTGCTAGTGGTTTGAGCCAACCGTGGGAGAGGGAAAAACTGTTTTTT	CASGLSQPWEREKLFF
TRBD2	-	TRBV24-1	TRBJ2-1	TGTGCCACCAGTGATTTGACTAGCGGGAGGAATTACAATGAGCAGTTCTTC	CATSDLTSGRNYNEQFF
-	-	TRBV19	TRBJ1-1	TGTGCCAGCAGCCATTGGCTGGGCAGGCAGAACACTGAAGCTTTCTTT	CASSHWLGRQNTEAFF
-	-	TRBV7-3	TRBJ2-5	TGTGCCAGCAGCTTAGATGGCAGGGGTGGCCAAGAGACCCAGTACTTC	CASSLDGRGGQETQYF
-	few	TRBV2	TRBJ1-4	TGTGCCAGCAGTGTCCGAGGGAGTGAAAAACTGTTTTTT	CASSVRGSEKLFF
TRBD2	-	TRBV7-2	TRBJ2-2	TGTGCCAGCAGCTTGTATTCGGGAGGGCCGAACACCGGGGAGCTGTTTTTT	CASSLYSGGPNTGELFF
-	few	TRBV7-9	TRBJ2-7	TGTGCCAGCAGCAATAACGAGGGGGTCCTCTCCTACGAGCAGTACTTC	CASSNNEGVLSYEQYF
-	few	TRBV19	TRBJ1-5	TGTGCCAGTAGTCCCCTAAGGGTGCGCAGGGTGACACGTGGGCCCCAGCATTTT	CASSPLRVRRVTRGPQHF
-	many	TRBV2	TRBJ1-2	TGTGCCAGCAGTGAAGCGCTTTATAGCGGGCCCGGCTACACCTTC	CASSEALYSGPGYTF
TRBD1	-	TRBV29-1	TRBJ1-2	TGCAGCGCTCGGGGACAGGGACATCCTGGCTACACCTTC	CSARGQGHPGYTF
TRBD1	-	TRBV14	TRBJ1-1	TGTGCCAGCAGCCCGGGGCGGTGGACAGGGGACATGAACACTGAAGCTTTCTTT	CASSPGRWTGDMNTEAFF
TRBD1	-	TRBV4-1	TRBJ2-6	TGCGCCAGCAGCCTACTTACAGGGGCCAACGTCCCGACTTTC	CASSLLTGANVPTF
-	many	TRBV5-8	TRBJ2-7	TGTGCCAGCAGCTCGCGGGACGAGCAGTACTTC	CASSSRDEQYF
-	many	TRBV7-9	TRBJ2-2	TGTGCCAGCGGTATAGCGGCAGGGGAGGTGGCCGGGGAGCTGTTTTTT	CASGIAAGEVAGELFF
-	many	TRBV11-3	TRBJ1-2	TGTGCCAGCAGCCCAAGCTGGACGGGAGACTATGGCTACACCTTC	CASSPSWTGDYGYTF
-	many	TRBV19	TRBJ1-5	TGTGCCAGTAGTGGGGGGACCGCCTGGCCCCAGCATTTT	CASSGGTAWPQHF
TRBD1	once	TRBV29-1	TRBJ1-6	TGCAGCGTTGAAGGACGAGGGGGCGGTTCACCCCTCCACTTT	CSVEGRGGGSPLHF
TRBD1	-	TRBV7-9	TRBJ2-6	TGTGCCAGCAGCCCAGGGGGCTACGGGGCCAACGTCCTGACTTTC	CASSPGGYGANVLTF
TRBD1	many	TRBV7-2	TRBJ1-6	TGTGCCAGCAGCTTTAAGGGGGACAGCCTCTATAATTCACCCCTCCACTTT	CASSFKGDSLYNSPLHF
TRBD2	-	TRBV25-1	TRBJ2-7	TGTGCCAGCAGTTCACTGACTAGCGGGGGCTCCTACGAGCAGTACTTC	CASSSLTSGGSYEQYF
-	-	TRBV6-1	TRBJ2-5	TGTGCCAGCAGTGAATCGGGGGGCTCTTGGGAGACCCAGTACTTC	CASSESGGSWETQYF
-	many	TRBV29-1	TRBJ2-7	TGCAGCGTTGAAGGGACAGAATACGAGCAGTACTTC	CSVEGTEYEQYF
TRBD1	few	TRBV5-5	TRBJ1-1	TGTGCCAGCAGCTCTACAAGACAGGGACACACTGAAGCTTTCTTT	CASSSTRQGHTEAFF
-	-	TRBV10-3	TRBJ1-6	TGTGCCATCAGTGAGTCGAGGCAGAGCAGCTCCAGTAATTCACCCCTCCACTTT	CAISESRQSSSSNSPLHF
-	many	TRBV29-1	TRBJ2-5	TGCAGCGTTTTAGGAGAGACCCAGTACTTC	CSVLGETQYF
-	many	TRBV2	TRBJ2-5	TGTGCCAGCAGTGAGGGCCTCGGTGAGACCCAGTACTTC	CASSEGLGETQYF
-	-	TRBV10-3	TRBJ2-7	TGTGCCATCAGGGGCCTTTGGGACACCTACGAGCAGTACTTC	CAIRGLWDTYEQYF
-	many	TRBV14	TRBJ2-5	TGTGCCAGCAGCCAAGCGTCCGGGGGGACCCAGTACTTC	CASSQASGGTQYF
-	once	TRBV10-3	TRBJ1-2	TGTGCCATCAGTGACGACGTCAGGTCTTCGAATGGCTACACCTTC	CAISDDVRSSNGYTF